What follows is one T cell receptor (beta chain) and its context. Antigen: not known. This record belongs to a study of T cells in localized non-small cell lung cancer. Findings and caveats of the study: Within adjacent lung there appeared a median around 55 of the top 100 tumor clones.

Trimming cost V 5 bases and J 9 bases; bases outside gene matches: 7. The CDR3 has 14 amino acids. Germline assignment: CDR1 MNHEY and CDR2 SMNVEV (reference sequence). TCRdb keeps only in-frame clones here, not all; method: immunoSEQ multiplex PCR. The repertoire includes fewer than 20,000 clones, around nine tenths of them detected once, and approximately 9.1% sits in the top ten. The TCR comes from a man aged 35-69 years with stage I lung adenocarcinoma. The specimen was peripheral blood, collected before any cancer treatment. V and J are TRBV27 and TRBJ2-1, with TRBD2 matching 10 bases. The CDR3 nucleotides are TGTGCCAGCAGTGGCCGGATAGCGGGAGGTGAGCAGTTCTTC. Translation gives CASSGRIAGGEQFF.